Presented here are 18 T cell receptor beta chains from one specimen sequenced in a study of cytomegalovirus exposure and HLA in healthy donors. Use of 60 Vbeta and 13 Jbeta primers characterized the PCR. Some clones are missing from TCRdb's copy, which holds only in-frame ones; the method was immunoSEQ multiplex PCR. The table records 120,000 or so clones, 75% to 90% of them present only once. The material sequenced was PBMCs. The receptor source for this set is a man in his forties or fifties in good health and CMV-seronegative.

The chain links TRBV5-1 to TRBJ2-6; TRBD2 matches 11 bases. Germline assignment: CDR1 SGHRS and CDR2 YFSETQ. The CDR3 length is 17 residues. The ends lost 3 bases at V and 2 bases at J; junction bases unmatched: 4. The DNA for the CDR3 is TGCGCCAGCAGCTCGTTGACTAGCGGGACTGGGGCCAACGTCCTGACTTTC. This encodes CASSSLTSGTGANVLTF.

The gene calls are TRBV28 and TRBJ2-5; D perhaps matches TRBD1 (5 bases). This CDR3 comprises 15 residues. Trimming shortened V by 6 bases and J by 2 bases, and 16 bases separated the two germline ends. Germline-derived CDR1 and CDR2 are MDHEN and SYDVKM. The CDR3 reads CASSPGGAGQETQYF. CDR3 coding DNA: TGTGCCAGCAGCCCCGGTGGGGCAGGACAAGAGACCCAGTACTTC.

About this clone itself: Given the absence of the conserved phenylalanine or tryptophan at the CDR3 end, a read error is likely. This chain links TRBV27 with TRBJ1-2, with D possibly TRBD1 on 6 matching bases. Germline V gene data show CDR1 as MNHEY and CDR2 as SMNVEV (reference sequence). The V gene lost 4 bases and the J gene lost 6 bases, with 12 bases spanning the gap. This CDR3 spans 13 amino acids. The CDR3 DNA follows: TGTGCCAGCAGTTGGGCAGGGGACAATGGCTACACCCTC. It is translated as CASSWAGDNGYTL.

The CDR3 loop reads CASSPISNSYEQYF. For the CDR3, the DNA is TGTGCCAGCTCACCAATAAGCAACTCCTACGAGCAGTACTTC. The V and J genes are TRBV18 and TRBJ2-7; D is unclear. Germline V gene lookup returns CDR1 KGHSH and CDR2 LQKENI. The CDR3 runs to 14 residues. Trimming removed 2 bases from V and 0 bases from J, with 8 bases in between.

The chain uses TRBV7-8 and TRBJ2-2; D is possibly TRBD1 (6 bases). The length of the CDR3 is 15 residues. The V and J ends lost 4 bases and 3 bases respectively, with 12 bases between them. CDR1 is SGHVS and CDR2 is FQNEAQ in the germline V gene. The CDR3 loop reads CASSWTAVDTGELFF. CDR3 sequence (DNA): TGTGCCAGCAGCTGGACAGCCGTTGACACCGGGGAGCTGTTTTTT.

The rearrangement joins TRBV5-1 to TRBJ1-2; tentative D call: TRBD1 (5 bases). The CDR3 runs to 16 residues. V was pared by 3 bases and J by 3 bases, with 18 bases between. Germline V lookup: CDR1 SGHRS, CDR2 YFSETQ. The CDR3 spells CASSSSSKTGDYGYTF. The CDR3 DNA reads TGCGCCAGCAGCTCTTCTTCCAAAACAGGCGACTATGGCTACACCTTC.

The gene calls are TRBV5-6 and TRBJ2-7; 8 bases match TRBD1. After removal of 4 bases from V and 4 bases from J, the junction contained 7 bases not matched to a gene. The CDR3 loop spans 14 amino acids. Germline CDR1 SGHDT, CDR2 YYEEEE. In nucleotides, the CDR3 is TGTGCCAGCAGCATTGCGGGACAGGTATACGAGCAGTACTTC. It specifies CASSIAGQVYEQYF.

This clone has only a few counts. The chain employs TRBV18 and TRBJ1-4, with a weak D call TRBD1 (6 bases). CDR1 and CDR2 from the germline V gene are KGHSH and LQKENI. V was trimmed by 6 bases and J by 7 bases, leaving 15 bases between them. There are 14 residues in the CDR3. The CDR3 reads CASSPSGQGEKLFF. The CDR3, as DNA: TGTGCCAGCTCCCCCTCGGGACAAGGTGAAAAACTGTTTTTT.

The chain links TRBV2 to TRBJ1-3; 8 positions agree with TRBD1. The J segment lost 0 bases and the V segment lost 6 bases, leaving 7 bases of the junction unmatched. Germline V CDR1 and CDR2: SNHLY, FYNNEI. This CDR3 is built from 16 residues. CDR3 loop: CASSGQGGLSGNTIYF. The CDR3 nucleotides read TGTGCCAGCAGCGGACAGGGAGGACTCTCTGGAAACACCATATATTTT.

CDR3 protein: CASSPRTGGADGSQPQHF. Here the CDR3 DNA reads TGTGCCAGCAGTCCACGCACAGGGGGCGCGGACGGTTCGCAGCCCCAGCATTTT. The chain has TRBV27 and TRBJ1-5; TRBD1 matches at 9 bases. This CDR3 region has 18 residues. Trimming cost V 5 bases and J 7 bases; bases outside gene matches: 18. Germline-derived CDR1 and CDR2 are MNHEY and SMNVEV (reference sequence).

The sample holds a few counts of this clone. The rearrangement links TRBV5-1 to TRBJ2-1; D unclear. Trimming took off 0 bases at V and 0 bases at J, with 7 bases between the two ends. The V gene's germline CDR1 is SGHRS and CDR2 YFSETQ. The CDR3 has 15 residues. CDR3 DNA sequence: TGCGCCAGCAGCTTGGGAGCGCCCTCCTACAATGAGCAGTTCTTC. Protein product: CASSLGAPSYNEQFF. Based on the CDR3 plus reference TRBV5-1 and TRBJ2-1, the full variable domain is KAGVTQTPRYLIKTRGQQVTLSCSPISGHRSVSWYQQTPGQGLQFLFEYFSETQRNKGNFPGRFSGRQFSNSRSEMNVSTLELGDSALYLCASSLGAPSYNEQFFGPGTRLTVL.

V and J are TRBV11-2 and TRBJ2-5; a possible D gene is TRBD2 (6 bases). CDR1 and CDR2 (germline): SGHAT, FQNNGV. CDR3 length: 14 residues. The V end was cut by 3 bases, the J end by 7 bases, with 15 bases between. CDR3 sequence reads: CASSFVEGAGTQYF. The CDR3 region has the DNA TGTGCCAGCAGCTTCGTGGAGGGCGCAGGGACCCAGTACTTC.

The chain combines TRBV4-2 with TRBJ2-5; D is unclear. This CDR3 has 14 residues. The V gene lost 0 bases and the J gene lost 5 bases, with 10 bases spanning the gap. Germline CDR1 and CDR2: LGHNA and YNFKEQ. Here the CDR3 DNA reads TGTGCCAGCAGCCAAGATCAACCCGCGGAGACCCAGTACTTC. Its protein is CASSQDQPAETQYF.

V is TRBV18 and J is TRBJ1-4; the D gene is possibly TRBD1 (6 bases). Per germline, CDR1 KGHSH and CDR2 LQKENI. CDR3 length: 15 amino acids. V was trimmed by 3 bases and J by 2 bases, leaving 10 bases between them. The CDR3 coding sequence is TGTGCCAGCTCACCTGACAGGATGACTAATGAAAAACTGTTTTTT. It is translated as CASSPDRMTNEKLFF. The full variable domain, in which reference TRBV18 and TRBJ1-4 provide the parts outside the CDR3, is NAGVMQNPRHLVRRRGQEARLRCSPMKGHSHVYWYRQLPEEGLKFMVYLQKENIIDESGMPKERFSAEFPKEGPSILRIQQVVRGDSAAYFCASSPDRMTNEKLFFGSGTQLSVL.

The chain has TRBV6-1 and TRBJ2-2; 7 bases match TRBD2. J gave up 4 bases and V 3 bases, and 8 bases lay outside the gene matches. CDR1 is MNHNS, CDR2 SASEGT, per germline. The CDR3 is made up of 16 amino acids. This CDR3 is CASSEGGIDVTGELFF. CDR3 DNA: TGTGCCAGCAGTGAGGGGGGGATTGATGTCACCGGGGAGCTGTTTTTT.

Written as DNA, the CDR3 is TGTGCCAGCAGTTCTTTCGGACAGACTGAAGCTTTCTTT. It translates to CASSSFGQTEAFF. V usage is TRBV28 and J usage is TRBJ1-1; maybe TRBD1 (6 bases). V gave up 4 bases and J gave up 5 bases, with 11 bases separating them. The CDR3 runs 13 residues. Germline V gene lookup returns CDR1 MDHEN and CDR2 SYDVKM.

With respect to this clone: Relative to the germline gene, one junction end is altered; a read error may explain this. V and J are TRBV30 and TRBJ1-1; D remains ambiguous. CDR1 is GTSNPN, CDR2 SVGIG, per germline (reference sequence). The CDR3 runs 12 residues. The CDR3 DNA sequence: TGTGCCTGGACTCCGGTGAGGACTGAAGCTTTATTT. Protein: CAWTPVRTEALF.

The chain couples TRBV2 to TRBJ2-7, with a possible D match to TRBD2 (6 bases). Trimming stripped 8 bases from V and 3 bases from J, with 23 bases between. CDR1 is SNHLY and CDR2 is FYNNEI in the germline V gene. The CDR3 is 16 amino acids. The CDR3, as DNA: TGTGCCAGCTTAGGATCCGGGGGAGTGAAGGTCTACGAGCAGTACTTC. Translation gives CASLGSGGVKVYEQYF.